The entry that follows covers one TCR beta chain sequence. The sample belongs to a study of shared clonotypes between healthy human individuals. Germline V gives CDR1 SQVTM, CDR2 ANQGSEA. The CDR3 is 17 residues long. The J segment lost 0 bases and the V segment lost 2 bases, leaving 7 bases of the junction unmatched. At the deep level, the assay was run. Data came from immunoSEQ multiplex PCR; TCRdb stores just in-frame clones and leaves some out. The table includes millions of clones, approximately 94% detected once. Naive CD8 cells were CD45RO-negative, positively selected for CCR7, excluding terminally differentiated effector memory CD45RA+ cells.

This clonotype was sampled from a man between 18 and 29 years old in good health. Material for sequencing was naive CD8+ T cells sorted from blood. V usage is TRBV29-1 and J usage is TRBJ2-1; 10 nucleotides line up with TRBD2. The CDR3 coding sequence is TGCAGCGTTGAATTGGCTAGCGGGGGAAGCTCCTACAATGAGCAGTTCTTC. Amino acid sequence: CSVELASGGSSYNEQFF.